This TCR beta chain comes out of a study of early T cells in non-severe SARS-CoV-2 infection. Study in general: Sequencing was performed on bulk RNA from unsorted whole blood, leaving chains unpaired. General study results and limits: VDJdb matching, biased toward anti-spike CD8 responses, missed private and CD4 specificities.

Per germline, CDR1 MNHEY and CDR2 SVGAGI. The CDR3 spans 17 residues. V was pared by 6 bases and J by 1 base, with 19 bases between. This clonotype was observed many times. Its antigen remains unidentified. Unique molecular identifiers were affixed to single, distinct cDNA molecules. One entry per CDR3 protein results from TCRdb running MiXCR on the 5' RACE reads. The data hold 50,000 to 65,000 distinct CDR3 sequences, with 9% to 9.5% observed a single time. The receptor was isolated from an adult who was a healthcare worker with PCR-confirmed SARS-CoV-2 infection or an uninfected control (not recorded which). Sequencing input: whole blood. The chain carries TRBV6-5 and TRBJ1-3; TRBD1 might be the D (5 bases). This CDR3 is CASSQHGGIRSGNTIYF. The CDR3 bases are TGTGCCAGCAGCCAACACGGGGGAATCCGTTCTGGAAACACCATATATTTT.